This T cell receptor beta chain was recovered during a study of T cell changes during pregnancy in multiple sclerosis. The germline gives CDR1 SNHLY, CDR2 FYNNEI. V dropped 8 bases and J dropped 0; count of bases not matched to a gene: 16. The CDR3 length is 18 residues. Assay used: immunoSEQ multiplex PCR; TCRdb lists only in-frame clones, some missing. The sample carries about 59,000 clones, approximately 93% recorded once. Sequenced here: CD8+ T cells from peripheral blood mononuclear cells, sampled in the third trimester of pregnancy. The chain uses TRBV2 and TRBJ2-7; 10 nucleotides match TRBD1. The TCR was taken from a female donor with multiple sclerosis, enrolled in a pregnancy study. The CDR3 reads CASGGSRTGGFSSYEQYF. DNA of the CDR3: TGTGCCAGCGGGGGATCCCGGACAGGGGGTTTTAGCTCCTACGAGCAGTACTTC. Together with reference TRBV2 and TRBJ2-7, the CDR3 gives the full variable domain: EPEVTQTPSHQVTQMGQEVILRCVPISNHLYFYWYRQILGQKVEFLVSFYNNEISEKSEIFDDQFSVERPDGSNFTLKIRSTKLEDSAMYFCASGGSRTGGFSSYEQYFGPGTRLTVT.